The 29 T cell receptor beta chains presented below share a single source sample, sequenced in a study of T cell responses to AZD1222 COVID-19 vaccine. Method: immunoSEQ multiplex PCR; TCRdb's copy keeps in-frame clones and lacks some. The sample includes about 200,000 clones, 85% to 95% of them seen just once. The sample consisted of peripheral blood, taken 28 days after the second AZD1222 dose. The receptors here all came from an adult who received the AZD1222 COVID-19 vaccine.

V is TRBV18 and J is TRBJ2-3; no firm D call. V was pared by 4 bases and J by 2 bases, with 19 bases between. CDR1 is KGHSH and CDR2 is LQKENI in the germline V gene. The CDR3 totals 17 residues. Here the CDR3 DNA reads TGTGCCAGCTCACTCCAAAACCATGGCTCAAACACAGATACGCAGTATTTT. Amino acids: CASSLQNHGSNTDTQYF.

The V call is TRBV7-9, the J call TRBJ2-2, with D hard to call. This CDR3 is built from 14 residues. Germline V lookup: CDR1 SEHNR, CDR2 FQNEAQ (reference sequence). Trimming shortened V by 5 bases and J by 1 base, and 8 bases separated the two germline ends. This CDR3 reads CASSVLVNTGELFF. The CDR3 nucleotides read TGTGCCAGCAGCGTCCTAGTGAACACCGGGGAGCTGTTTTTT. Based on the CDR3 plus reference TRBV7-9 and TRBJ2-2, the full variable domain is DTGVSQNPRHKITKRGQNVTFRCDPISEHNRLYWYRQTLGQGPEFLTYFQNEAQLEKSRLLSDRFSAERPKGSFSTLEIQRTEQGDSAMYLCASSVLVNTGELFFGEGSRLTVL.

This clone was found once. The chain couples TRBV6-4 to TRBJ1-4, with D hard to call. CDR1 MRHNA and CDR2 SNTAGT come from the germline V gene. Trimming left V 0 bases short and J 5 bases short, with 13 bases between. This CDR3 has 16 residues. CDR3 protein: CASSDSATGSNEKLFF. The CDR3 DNA follows: TGTGCCAGCAGTGACTCAGCGACGGGATCGAATGAAAAACTGTTTTTT.

J is TRBJ2-5 and V is TRBV2, with 10 bases aligning to TRBD1. The CDR3 runs to 15 residues. The germline V gene has CDR1 SNHLY and CDR2 FYNNEI. J lost 5 bases, V lost 7 bases, and 10 bases had no gene match. The CDR3, as DNA: TGTGCCAGCAACGAGGGACAGGGACAGGGGGAGACCCAGTACTTC. Translation: CASNEGQGQGETQYF.

Only one count was recorded for this clone. V gene TRBV9 combines with J gene TRBJ2-1; tentatively, D is TRBD1 (6 bases). CDR1 and CDR2 from the germline V gene are SGDLS and YYNGEE. The CDR3 has 13 residues. Trimming removed 5 bases from V and 5 bases from J, with 11 bases in between. CDR3 sequence reads: CASSHDRNNEQFF. CDR3 DNA: TGTGCCAGCAGTCACGACAGGAACAATGAGCAGTTCTTC.

CDR3: CARSLGGGQLEAFF. The CDR3 DNA follows: TGTGCCAGAAGCTTGGGGGGCGGTCAGCTTGAAGCTTTCTTT. V gene TRBV5-3 combines with J gene TRBJ1-1, with D tentatively TRBD1 (5 bases). TRBV5-3 is known as an ORF, though its function is uncertain. V was pared by 0 bases and J by 7 bases, with 13 bases between. This CDR3 spans 14 amino acids.

The chain carries TRBV4-2 and TRBJ2-7, with 9 bases that match TRBD1. CDR1 is LGHNA and CDR2 is YNFKEQ in the germline V gene. The V segment lost 2 bases and the J segment 3 bases; nucleotides outside the gene matches: 14. This CDR3 has 18 amino acids. The CDR3: CASSQRPGTGIMDYEQYF. The CDR3 nucleotides are TGTGCCAGCAGCCAACGACCCGGGACAGGGATTATGGACTACGAGCAGTACTTC.

The chain employs TRBV19 and TRBJ2-1; D is possibly TRBD2 (5 bases). This CDR3 is built from 16 residues. Trimming took off 3 bases at V and 4 bases at J, with 16 bases between the two ends. In germline, CDR1 is LNHDA, CDR2 SQIVND (reference sequence). The CDR3 DNA sequence: TGTGCCAGTAGTATCGGCCGACTACCGCCTTACAATGAGCAGTTCTTC. Translated, it gives CASSIGRLPPYNEQFF.

The CDR3 nucleotides are TGTGCCAGCTCACAGGGATATGGGGATGAGCAGTTCTTC. This translates into CASSQGYGDEQFF. The chain combines TRBV18 with TRBJ2-1; D is ambiguous. CDR3 length equals 13 residues. The V gene's germline CDR1 is KGHSH and CDR2 LQKENI. V was trimmed by 4 bases and J by 8 bases, leaving 12 bases between them.

This chain joins TRBV27 and TRBJ2-2, with 13 bases matching TRBD2. This CDR3 is 16 amino acids long. The germline V gene encodes CDR1 MNHEY and CDR2 SMNVEV (reference sequence). V lost 6 bases to trimming and J lost 8 bases; unmatched junction nucleotides: 9. CDR3 sequence: CASSYLTSGGQGELFF. The DNA for the CDR3 is TGTGCCAGCAGCTACTTGACTAGCGGGGGGCAAGGGGAGCTGTTTTTT.

The genes are TRBV2 and TRBJ2-1, with D uncertain. V lost 1 base to trimming and J lost 7 bases, with 8 bases between them. This CDR3 has 13 amino acids. CDR1 and CDR2 (germline): SNHLY, FYNNEI. The CDR3 here is CASSEGLVNEQFF. The CDR3 DNA reads TGTGCCAGCAGTGAAGGGTTAGTAAATGAGCAGTTCTTC.

The rearrangement uses TRBV6-5 and TRBJ1-2; D gene ambiguous. This CDR3 spans 14 amino acids. V dropped 0 bases and J dropped 5 bases, with 10 bases sitting between them. Germline V gene sequence: CDR1 MNHEY, CDR2 SVGAGI. CDR3 bases: TGTGCCAGCAGTTACTCCAACGGTCGTTATGGCTACACCTTC. This encodes CASSYSNGRYGYTF.

V is TRBV19 and J is TRBJ1-5, with D uncertain. The V gene's germline CDR1 is LNHDA and CDR2 SQIVND (reference sequence). V was shortened by 3 bases and J by 7 bases, with 10 bases between the two germline ends. This CDR3 region has 13 residues. DNA for the CDR3: TGTGCCAGTAGTATCCCCAATATGCAGCCCCAGCATTTT. Amino acid sequence: CASSIPNMQPQHF.

This clone was found once. The chain combines TRBV27 with TRBJ1-2; unclear D gene. Germline lookup yields CDR1 MNHEY and CDR2 SMNVEV (reference sequence). The CDR3 runs to 13 residues. Trimming stripped 2 bases from V and 4 bases from J, with 8 bases between. DNA for the CDR3: TGTGCCAGCAGTTTAGCAGGATCCTATGGCTACACCTTC. Amino acids: CASSLAGSYGYTF.

The genes are TRBV10-2 and TRBJ2-2; TRBD1 or TRBD2 may be the D gene (7 bases each). CDR3 length: 14 amino acids. The germline V gene encodes CDR1 WSHSY and CDR2 SAAADI. V lost 6 bases and J 3 bases, leaving 11 bases between the germline ends. CDR3 sequence: CASRQGRDTGELFF. The CDR3 DNA reads as TGCGCCAGCAGACAGGGGAGGGACACCGGGGAGCTGTTTTTT.

The V call is TRBV29-1, the J call TRBJ1-2, with 7 bases identical to TRBD1. V gave up 3 bases and J gave up 4 bases; unmatched junction bases: 5. The germline V gene encodes CDR1 SQVTM and CDR2 ANQGSEA. The CDR3 is 13 residues long. CDR3 nucleotides: TGCAGCGTTGAGGGGGACAGACCCTATGGCTACACCTTC. Translating gives CSVEGDRPYGYTF.

The CDR3 coding sequence is TGCGCCAGCAGCTCCTACAGGGGGCCCGATGAGCAGTTCTTC. Protein product: CASSSYRGPDEQFF. This chain links TRBV5-1 with TRBJ2-1; 9 bases agree with TRBD1. In germline, CDR1 is SGHRS, CDR2 YFSETQ. The CDR3 covers 14 residues. J gave up 8 bases and V 3 bases, and 6 bases lay outside the gene matches.

The chain uses TRBV4-1 and TRBJ2-7, with D unclear. Trimming cost V 1 base and J 5 bases, with 15 bases left between them. Germline V CDR1 and CDR2: MGHRA, YSYEKL. This CDR3 has 15 amino acids. CDR3 bases: TGCGCCAGCAGCCAAGTGGAAGCCAGGAGCCACGAGCAGTACTTC. This gives the protein CASSQVEARSHEQYF.

The chain links TRBV20-1 to TRBJ1-2; no clear D. The CDR3 consists of 11 residues. V was pared by 0 bases and J by 7 bases, with 6 bases between. Germline-derived CDR1 and CDR2 are DFQATT and SNEGSKA (reference sequence). The CDR3 DNA sequence: TGCAGTGCTAGAGATCCCGGTGGCTACACCTTC. Encoded protein: CSARDPGGYTF.

This chain links TRBV4-3 with TRBJ1-4; 10 bases are shared with TRBD1. Germline CDR1 reads LGHNA; CDR2 reads YSLEER. CDR3 size: 18 residues. The V segment lost 0 bases and the J segment 8 bases; nucleotides outside the gene matches: 12. Here the CDR3 reads CASSQDSGTGALEEKLFF. Written as DNA, the CDR3 is TGCGCCAGCAGCCAAGATTCGGGGACAGGGGCTTTAGAGGAAAAACTGTTTTTT.

This sequence joins TRBV6-6 and TRBJ2-3; perhaps TRBD1 as D (6 bases). This CDR3 is built from 15 residues. Germline V CDR1 and CDR2: MNHNY, SVGAGI (reference sequence). The V end was cut by 7 bases, the J end by 0 bases, with 14 bases between. The CDR3 loop reads CASTLDRQSTDTQYF. The CDR3 DNA follows: TGTGCCAGCACCCTCGACAGGCAAAGCACAGATACGCAGTATTTT.

The chain is built from TRBV7-7 and TRBJ2-5; either TRBD1 or TRBD2 may supply D (7 bases each). V lost 1 base to trimming and J lost 3 bases, with 15 bases between them. The CDR3 runs 16 residues. Looked up from germline, CDR1 is SSHAT and CDR2 is FNYEAQ (reference sequence). CDR3: CASSLGGGTAKETQYF. In DNA, the CDR3 is TGTGCCAGCAGCTTAGGGGGGGGGACAGCCAAAGAGACCCAGTACTTC.

This clone came up a few times. The genes are TRBV10-3 and TRBJ1-6; D is perhaps TRBD1 (5 bases). This CDR3 spans 14 amino acids. Trimming removed 3 bases from V and 11 bases from J, with 14 bases in between. Germline assignment: CDR1 ENHRY and CDR2 SYGVKD. CDR3 in amino acids: CAISEDSRVTPLHF. CDR3 bases: TGTGCCATCAGTGAAGACAGCAGGGTGACACCCCTCCACTTT.

This sequence joins TRBV9 and TRBJ1-6; 7 bases fit TRBD1. This CDR3 spans 17 amino acids. Germline V CDR1 and CDR2: SGDLS, YYNGEE. The V gene end was trimmed by 0 bases and the J gene end by 6 bases; junction bases not matched to a gene: 9. The CDR3 loop is CASSVGGGPTSNSPLHF. In DNA form, the CDR3 reads TGTGCCAGCAGCGTAGGAGGGGGCCCGACGTCTAATTCACCCCTCCACTTT.

The chain joins TRBV7-9 to TRBJ2-5, with D uncertain. Germline CDR1 SEHNR, CDR2 FQNEAQ (reference sequence). Deletions cut 6 bases from V and 5 bases from J, with 10 bases between. The CDR3 length is 12 residues. The CDR3 sequence: CASSLQEETQYF. As DNA, the CDR3 is TGTGCCAGCAGTCTCCAAGAGGAGACCCAGTACTTC.

This rearrangement joins TRBV3-1 (or the pseudogene TRBV3-2) to TRBJ2-6; D uncertain. V was cut by 3 bases and J by 1 base, with 7 bases left in between. The germline CDR1 and CDR2 sequences are LGHDT and YNNKEL (reference sequence). This CDR3 contains 15 residues. The CDR3: CASSHGLSGANVLTF. The CDR3 bases are TGTGCCAGCAGCCACGGCCTGTCTGGGGCCAACGTCCTGACTTTC.

The CDR3 DNA reads TGTGCCAGCAGCTCCGGGACAGGGACCTACAATGAGCAGTTCTTC. This gives the protein CASSSGTGTYNEQFF. The V and J genes are TRBV7-7 and TRBJ2-1; 9 bases match TRBD1. This CDR3 comprises 15 residues. The germline CDR1 and CDR2 sequences are SSHAT and FNYEAQ (reference sequence). V gave up 4 bases and J gave up 2 bases; unmatched junction bases: 3.

The V gene is TRBV2, the J gene TRBJ1-1; maybe TRBD1 (6 bases). The CDR3 sequence is 14 residues long. Trimming removed 2 bases at V and 6 bases at J, with 13 bases between. Germline CDR1 is SNHLY and CDR2 is FYNNEI. The CDR3 loop is CASSELQGGAEAFF. The CDR3 nucleotides are TGTGCCAGCAGTGAATTACAGGGAGGCGCTGAAGCTTTCTTT.

The V and J genes are TRBV18 and TRBJ1-1; 9 nucleotides align to TRBD1. Unmatched junction bases numbered 9, after V lost 5 bases and J lost 2 bases. Germline V CDR1 and CDR2: KGHSH, LQKENI. CDR3 length equals 16 residues. The CDR3 DNA reads TGTGCCAGCTCATCCTACGGGACAGGGCCCAACACTGAAGCTTTCTTT. This sequence encodes CASSSYGTGPNTEAFF. Full variable domain (missing parts from reference TRBV18 and TRBJ1-1): NAGVMQNPRHLVRRRGQEARLRCSPMKGHSHVYWYRQLPEEGLKFMVYLQKENIIDESGMPKERFSAEFPKEGPSILRIQQVVRGDSAAYFCASSSYGTGPNTEAFFGQGTRLTVV.